These 29 T cell receptor beta chains share one sample of origin, sequenced in a study of T cells after somatic rescue of genetic block. Generated by immunoSEQ multiplex PCR, the TCRdb table keeps only in-frame clones and is missing some. The sample carries more than 9,500 clones, around 71% recorded once. The sequencing sample was made of peripheral blood mononuclear cells (PBMCs). The receptors derive from a boy between 10 and 17 years old.

V and J are TRBV6-4 and TRBJ2-7; the match to TRBD2 covers 16 bases. The germline gives CDR1 MRHNA, CDR2 SNTAGT. J gave up 0 bases and V 10 bases, and 6 bases lay outside the gene matches. The CDR3 is 16 amino acids. The CDR3 region is CAISGTSGRASYEQYF. CDR3 DNA: TGTGCCATATCCGGGACTAGCGGGAGGGCCTCCTACGAGCAGTACTTC.

The rearrangement joins TRBV6-5 to TRBJ2-3; TRBD2 might be the D (7 bases). The CDR3 runs 15 residues. With 10 bases removed from V and 0 bases from J, the gap between germline ends came to 17 bases. CDR1 MNHEY and CDR2 SVGAGI come from the germline V gene. CDR3 sequence: CATRRAGASTDTQYF. The CDR3 DNA is TGTGCCACTCGGAGGGCGGGGGCAAGCACAGATACGCAGTATTTT.

The chain links TRBV4-2 to TRBJ2-7; 7 bases align to TRBD1. CDR3 length equals 15 residues. The germline CDR1 and CDR2 sequences are LGHNA and YNFKEQ. J was trimmed by 0 bases and V by 6 bases; bases with no gene match: 8. The CDR3 loop is CASRIGGTASYEQYF. CDR3 coding DNA: TGTGCCAGCAGGATAGGTGGGACAGCCTCCTACGAGCAGTACTTC.

V is TRBV5-1 and J is TRBJ2-1, with D tentatively TRBD2 (7 bases). Germline loops: CDR1 SGHRS, CDR2 YFSETQ. The length of the CDR3 is 15 residues. With 2 bases removed from V and 7 bases from J, the gap between germline ends came to 16 bases. The CDR3 coding sequence is TGCGCCAGCAGCTTTGGGTCGGGGGGCTTGAATGAGCAGTTCTTC. Translation gives CASSFGSGGLNEQFF.

The CDR3 DNA sequence: TGTGCCAGCAGCTTCGACACAGGGGGGATCCCTAGCAATCAGCCCCAGCATTTT. Amino acids: CASSFDTGGIPSNQPQHF. The chain has TRBV7-9 and TRBJ1-5, with TRBD1 matching over 8 bases. With 3 bases clipped from V and 0 bases from J, the junction kept 10 bases outside the gene matches. Germline CDR1 reads SEHNR; CDR2 reads FQNEAQ (reference sequence). This CDR3 is 18 amino acids long.

This chain joins TRBV13 and TRBJ2-5; a weak D match, TRBD2 (5 bases). The assigned J gene may be wrong: the sequence end matches TRBJ2-7 better. This CDR3 contains 12 residues. The germline V gene encodes CDR1 PRHDT and CDR2 FYEKMQ (reference sequence). The CDR3 coding sequence is TGTGCCAGCAGCTTAGAGCGGTCCGAGCAGTACTTC. This sequence encodes CASSLERSEQYF.

This chain uses TRBV7-2 with TRBJ2-3; weak D call: TRBD2 (6 bases). The CDR3 loop spans 16 amino acids. V was clipped by 4 bases and J by 3 bases, with 17 bases between them. CDR1 and CDR2 (germline): SGHTA, FQGNSA. The CDR3 is CASSSLRGISTDTQYF. CDR3 DNA sequence: TGTGCCAGCAGCTCGTTACGGGGGATCTCGACAGATACGCAGTATTTT. Drawing the rest from reference TRBV7-2 and TRBJ2-3, the complete variable domain is GAGVSQSPSNKVTEKGKDVELRCDPISGHTALYWYRQSLGQGLEFLIYFQGNSAPDKSGLPSDRFSAERTGGSVSTLTIQRTQQEDSAVYLCASSSLRGISTDTQYFGPGTRLTVL.

The chain links TRBV6-5 to TRBJ1-3; 7 bases agree with TRBD1. This CDR3 region has 15 residues. CDR1 is MNHEY, CDR2 SVGAGI, per germline. Losses at the gene ends were 5 bases for V and 5 bases for J; bases not matched to a gene: 9. The CDR3 DNA follows: TGTGCCAGCAGTGGCGCAGGGGGGCTCAGAAACACCATATATTTT. This sequence encodes CASSGAGGLRNTIYF.

This clone came up a few times. The rearrangement uses TRBV19 and TRBJ1-2, with TRBD1 matching over 8 bases. The V segment lost 1 base and the J segment 6 bases; nucleotides outside the gene matches: 4. The CDR3 has 14 amino acids. Germline lookup yields CDR1 LNHDA and CDR2 SQIVND (reference sequence). The CDR3, as DNA: TGTGCCAGTAGTATAGGTCGGACAGGGAATGGCTACACCTTC. Translated, it gives CASSIGRTGNGYTF.

The chain links TRBV6-1 to TRBJ1-1; D is unresolved. Trimming took 1 base from V and 4 from J, leaving 13 bases between them. Germline V CDR1 and CDR2: MNHNS, SASEGT. The CDR3 length is 15 residues. The CDR3 region is CASSEGWQRSTEAFF. The CDR3 coding sequence is TGTGCCAGCAGTGAAGGGTGGCAGCGGAGCACTGAAGCTTTCTTT.

The rearrangement uses TRBV6-9 and TRBJ2-7; no definite D call. V was cut by 5 bases and J by 5 bases, with 13 bases left in between. Germline V gene sequence: CDR1 MNHGY, CDR2 SVAAGI. The CDR3 length is 13 residues. The CDR3, as DNA: TGTGCCAGCAGTCTATTAGGGTACCACGAGCAGTACTTC. Its protein product is CASSLLGYHEQYF.

The chain links TRBV7-8 to TRBJ2-3; the match to TRBD2 covers 12 bases. Trimming cost V 3 bases and J 5 bases; bases outside gene matches: 6. The CDR3 has 16 amino acids. CDR1 and CDR2 (germline): SGHVS, FQNEAQ. The CDR3 bases are TGTGCCAGCAGCTTCCTAGCGGGGGGGCAGGGAGATACGCAGTATTTT. Translating it yields CASSFLAGGQGDTQYF.

This clone was detected only a few times. Compared with germline, one end of the junction differs, possibly owing to a read error. CDR3 DNA: TGTGCCAGCAGTTACCCGGGAGGCGAGCAGTACTTC. Its translation: CASSYPGGEQYF. The genes are TRBV10-3 and TRBJ2-7; TRBD2 matches 7 bases. Germline V gives CDR1 ENHRY, CDR2 SYGVKD. The length of the CDR3 is 12 residues.

This chain connects TRBV9 to TRBJ2-3; TRBD2 matches at 14 bases. CDR1 and CDR2 (germline): SGDLS, YYNGEE. V gave up 6 bases and J gave up 2 bases; unmatched junction bases: 11. This CDR3 has 18 amino acids. CDR3 in amino acids: CASILDGLAGGSTDTQYF. CDR3 nucleotides: TGTGCCAGCATTTTAGATGGACTAGCGGGAGGATCCACAGATACGCAGTATTTT.

The genes are TRBV29-1 and TRBJ2-2; 9 bases fit TRBD1. This CDR3 comprises 15 residues. Germline CDR1 SQVTM, CDR2 ANQGSEA. V lost 4 bases, J lost 4 bases, and 7 bases stayed unmatched. The CDR3 sequence: CSVGGDRVGTGELFF. The CDR3 nucleotides are TGCAGCGTTGGGGGGGACAGGGTTGGCACCGGGGAGCTGTTTTTT.

This clone was seen a handful of times. The chain carries TRBV29-1 and TRBJ2-7, with D maybe TRBD1 (8 bases). This CDR3 has 21 amino acids. V was shortened by 6 bases and J by 1 base, with 37 bases between the two germline ends. CDR1 is SQVTM, CDR2 ANQGSEA, per germline. The CDR3 DNA is TGCAGCGTCAACGTCATTGAGGACAGGGAGGGAGTTCCCAGGTTTTCCTACGAGCAGTACTTC. This codes for CSVNVIEDREGVPRFSYEQYF.

Note on this clone: Other DNA sequences within the sample encode an identical CDR3. The rearrangement joins TRBV27 to TRBJ2-5; maybe TRBD2 (7 bases). Germline CDR1 is MNHEY and CDR2 is SMNVEV (reference sequence). Trimming shortened V by 2 bases and J by 5 bases, and 12 bases separated the two germline ends. The CDR3 has 14 amino acids. The CDR3 reads CASSLLGGGETQYF. Written as DNA, the CDR3 is TGTGCCAGCAGTTTACTGGGAGGGGGGGAGACCCAGTACTTC.

The chain carries TRBV2 and TRBJ2-1, with TRBD1 identical over 10 bases. The germline V gene has CDR1 SNHLY and CDR2 FYNNEI. This CDR3 has 15 amino acids. Trimming took 10 bases from V and 5 from J; bases not matched to a gene: 11. The CDR3 DNA follows: TGTGCCATGATAAAGACAGGGGGCCCCCACAATGAGCAGTTCTTC. Its translation: CAMIKTGGPHNEQFF.

This chain links TRBV21-1 with TRBJ2-5; the DNA was not used to check the table's D call, TRBD2. TRBV21-1 is reported as a pseudogene. The CDR3 contains 16 residues. The CDR3 loop reads CASSYLSGKEQETQYF. The CDR3 DNA is TGTGCCAGCAGCTACCTAAGCGGGAAGGAACAAGAGACCCAGTACTTC.

The chain joins TRBV5-8 to TRBJ2-1; 9 nucleotides match TRBD2. The germline V gene has CDR1 SGHTS and CDR2 YDEGEE. With 5 bases clipped from V and 6 bases from J, the junction kept 12 bases outside the gene matches. This CDR3 spans 16 amino acids. The CDR3 DNA follows: TGTGCCAGCAGTTTTATACCGGGACTAGCCACCAATGAGCAGTTCTTC. This sequence encodes CASSFIPGLATNEQFF. Full variable domain (remainder filled in from reference TRBV5-8 and TRBJ2-1): EAGVTQSPTHLIKTRGQQATLRCSPISGHTSVYWYQQALGLGLQFLLWYDEGEERNRGNFPPRFSGRQFPNYSSELNVNALELEDSALYLCASSFIPGLATNEQFFGPGTRLTVL.

CDR3 nucleotides: TGTGCCAGTAATCAACAGGGTTCCGGGGCCAACGTCCTGACTTTC. This gives the protein CASNQQGSGANVLTF. This rearrangement joins TRBV19 to TRBJ2-6; TRBD1 is a possible D gene (6 bases). V was cut by 7 bases and J by 4 bases, with 14 bases left in between. Germline values: CDR1 LNHDA, CDR2 SQIVND (reference sequence). This CDR3 contains 15 residues. The full variable domain, its missing parts supplied by reference TRBV19 and TRBJ2-6, is DGGITQSPKYLFRKEGQNVTLSCEQNLNHDAMYWYRQDPGQGLRLIYYSQIVNDFQKGDIAEGYSVSREKKESFPLTVTSAQKNPTAFYLCASNQQGSGANVLTFGAGSRLTVL.

The chain is built from TRBV27 and TRBJ1-6; D is possibly TRBD1 (6 bases). V gave up 7 bases and J gave up 0 bases, with 10 bases separating them. Germline CDR1 MNHEY, CDR2 SMNVEV (reference sequence). The CDR3 loop spans 15 amino acids. The CDR3 loop is CASKTGTSYNSPLHF. CDR3 bases: TGTGCCAGCAAAACAGGGACCTCCTATAATTCACCCCTCCACTTT.

The V gene is TRBV7-9, the J gene TRBJ2-7; D is perhaps TRBD2 (6 bases). Germline V lookup: CDR1 SEHNR, CDR2 FQNEAQ (reference sequence). V lost 5 bases to trimming and J lost 3 bases, with 14 bases between them. The CDR3 runs to 14 residues. For the CDR3, the DNA is TGTGCCAGCAGCCAGCCTAGCGCGGTCTACGAGCAGTACTTC. Its protein product is CASSQPSAVYEQYF.

The genes are TRBV28 and TRBJ2-4, with D perhaps given as TRBD1 or TRBD2 (5 bases each). The CDR3 is 19 residues long. Germline V gene lookup returns CDR1 MDHEN and CDR2 SYDVKM. Trimming shortened V by 7 bases and J by 0 bases, and 25 bases separated the two germline ends. In DNA form, the CDR3 reads TGTGCCAGCACCGGAAGCCAGGGACGACGGATGGTAGCCAAAAACATTCAGTACTTC. Its translation is CASTGSQGRRMVAKNIQYF. Using reference TRBV28 and TRBJ2-4 for the parts outside the CDR3, the full variable domain is DVKVTQSSRYLVKRTGEKVFLECVQDMDHENMFWYRQDPGLGLRLIYFSYDVKMKEKGDIPEGYSVSREKKERFSLILESASTNQTSMYLCASTGSQGRRMVAKNIQYFGAGTRLSVL.

V usage is TRBV5-1 and J usage is TRBJ1-2; 8 bases agree with TRBD1. From germline, CDR1 is SGHRS and CDR2 YFSETQ. CDR3 size: 16 residues. V trimming: 3 bases; J trimming: 6 bases; junction bases outside the gene matches: 13. This chain's CDR3 is CASSYGQGILMDGYTF. Here the CDR3 DNA reads TGCGCCAGCAGCTACGGACAGGGAATCCTGATGGATGGCTACACCTTC.

The chain uses TRBV6-5 and TRBJ2-7; a possible D gene is TRBD2 (5 bases). This CDR3 has 14 residues. The germline gives CDR1 MNHEY, CDR2 SVGAGI. V lost 0 bases to trimming and J lost 2 bases, with 8 bases between them. CDR3 protein: CASSYSAGPYEQYF. The CDR3 coding sequence is TGTGCCAGCAGTTACTCGGCGGGTCCCTACGAGCAGTACTTC.

The chain links TRBV18 to TRBJ1-1, with 12 bases aligning to TRBD1. Germline loops: CDR1 KGHSH, CDR2 LQKENI. V dropped 6 bases and J dropped 1; count of bases not matched to a gene: 6. This CDR3 has 16 amino acids. The CDR3 nucleotides are TGTGCCAGCTCCTGGGACAGGGGGCGTGGGAACACTGAAGCTTTCTTT. This codes for CASSWDRGRGNTEAFF. Variable domain in full (rest from reference TRBV18 and TRBJ1-1): NAGVMQNPRHLVRRRGQEARLRCSPMKGHSHVYWYRQLPEEGLKFMVYLQKENIIDESGMPKERFSAEFPKEGPSILRIQQVVRGDSAAYFCASSWDRGRGNTEAFFGQGTRLTVV.

J is TRBJ2-4 and V is TRBV18, with TRBD2 matching over 7 bases. Germline V lookup: CDR1 KGHSH, CDR2 LQKENI. This CDR3 has 17 amino acids. The V segment lost 0 bases and the J segment 2 bases; nucleotides outside the gene matches: 7. The CDR3 protein is CASSPPSGSWSKNIQYF. The CDR3 nucleotides read TGTGCCAGCTCACCACCTAGCGGGTCCTGGTCCAAAAACATTCAGTACTTC.

This clone occurred a few times. This rearrangement joins TRBV19 to TRBJ1-1, with D unclear. Germline CDR1 reads LNHDA; CDR2 reads SQIVND (reference sequence). Trimming stripped 5 bases from V and 5 bases from J, with 12 bases between. The CDR3 is 13 residues long. The CDR3 sequence: CASSSWEGTEAFF. The CDR3 DNA sequence: TGTGCCAGTAGTTCATGGGAGGGAACTGAAGCTTTCTTT.